This T cell receptor beta chain stems from a study of blood T cells in healthy people across ages. Overall study results and limits: Diversity figures derived from one million T cells were judged to underestimate the true value.

A J-beta primer mix and a sample-barcoded 5' primer were used in a second PCR of roughly 7 to 12 cycles. Any given sample supplied a minimum of 2.5 million CDR3-containing paired-end reads. TCRdb processed the 5' RACE reads anew with MiXCR; each CDR3 protein has one entry. The data hold approximately 2,000,000 distinct CDR3 sequences, with roughly two fifths observed a single time. The CDR3 sequence is 12 residues long. V shed 9 bases and J 5 bases; nucleotides not matched to a gene: 5. In germline, CDR1 is MDHEN, CDR2 SYDVKM. This clonotype was counted between two and nine times. The antigen remains unidentified.

The sample comprised blood. The chain employs TRBV28 and TRBJ2-7; 9 bases align to TRBD2. The TCR comes from a human donor in good health. The CDR3 DNA follows: TGTGCCAGTTGCGGGGGGGAGGACGAGCAGTACTTC. It specifies CASCGGEDEQYF.